The table lists the clone carrying this T cell receptor beta chain with a few counts. The CDR3 length is 15 residues. J was trimmed by 2 bases and V by 9 bases; bases with no gene match: 8. Per germline, CDR1 LNHDA and CDR2 SQIVND (reference sequence). In the source study's methods: It was from reference gene primer amplification that nucleated cell counts were estimated. The protocol was immunoSEQ multiplex PCR, while the TCRdb copy is restricted to in-frame clones and leaves out a portion. The DNA gave D and trimming, while V, J and clone size come from that table. This table holds roughly 200,000 clones, 65% to 85% found once. These data come from a study of blood T cell repertoires in COVID-19. Study details: T cells, B-cell-depleted T cells, or PBMCs provided the cDNA or gDNA that served as material.

This chain uses TRBV19 with TRBJ1-5; TRBD1 agrees at 9 bases. The clonotype originates from a woman aged 80 or older with acute or convalescent COVID-19. The sequenced material came from peripheral blood. The CDR3 DNA reads as TGTGCCAGCAGCACGGGACAGGGAGGCAATCAGCCCCAGCATTTT. Translating it yields CASSTGQGGNQPQHF.